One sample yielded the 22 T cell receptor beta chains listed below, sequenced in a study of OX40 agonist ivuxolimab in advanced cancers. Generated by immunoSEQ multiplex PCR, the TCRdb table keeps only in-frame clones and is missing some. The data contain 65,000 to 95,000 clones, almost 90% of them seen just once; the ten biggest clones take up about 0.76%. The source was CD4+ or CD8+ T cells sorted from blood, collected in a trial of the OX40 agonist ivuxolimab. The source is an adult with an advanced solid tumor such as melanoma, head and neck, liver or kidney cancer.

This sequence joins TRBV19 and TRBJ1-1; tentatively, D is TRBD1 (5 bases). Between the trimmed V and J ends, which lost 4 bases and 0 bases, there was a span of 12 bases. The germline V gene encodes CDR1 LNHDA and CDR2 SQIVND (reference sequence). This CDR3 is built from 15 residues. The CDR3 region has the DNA TGTGCCAGTAGTACCGGGGCCGGCATGAACACTGAAGCTTTCTTT. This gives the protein CASSTGAGMNTEAFF.

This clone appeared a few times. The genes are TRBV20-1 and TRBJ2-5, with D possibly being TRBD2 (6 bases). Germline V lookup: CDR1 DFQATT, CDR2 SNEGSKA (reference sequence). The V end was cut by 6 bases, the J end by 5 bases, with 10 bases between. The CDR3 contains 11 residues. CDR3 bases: TGCAGTGCCGAGGAGGGGGAGACCCAGTACTTC. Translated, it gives CSAEEGETQYF.

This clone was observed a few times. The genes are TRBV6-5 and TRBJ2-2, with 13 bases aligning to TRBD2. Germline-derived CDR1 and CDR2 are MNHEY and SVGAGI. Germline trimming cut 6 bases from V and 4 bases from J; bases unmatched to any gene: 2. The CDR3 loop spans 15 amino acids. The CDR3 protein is CASRRLAGGTGELFF. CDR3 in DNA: TGTGCCAGCAGACGACTAGCGGGGGGCACCGGGGAGCTGTTTTTT.

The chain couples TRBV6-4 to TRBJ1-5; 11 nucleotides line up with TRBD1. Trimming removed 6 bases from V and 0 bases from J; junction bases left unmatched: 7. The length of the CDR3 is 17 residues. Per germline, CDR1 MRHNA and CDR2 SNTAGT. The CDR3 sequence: CASRSGTGGYSNQPQHF. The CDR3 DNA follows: TGTGCCAGCAGGTCCGGGACAGGGGGGTATAGCAATCAGCCCCAGCATTTT.

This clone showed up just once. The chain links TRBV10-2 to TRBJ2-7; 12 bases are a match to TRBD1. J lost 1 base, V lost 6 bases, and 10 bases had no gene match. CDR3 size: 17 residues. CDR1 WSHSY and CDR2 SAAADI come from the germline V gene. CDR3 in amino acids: CASRPGQGAGRSYEQYF. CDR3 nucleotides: TGCGCCAGCAGGCCGGGACAGGGGGCGGGTAGGTCCTACGAGCAGTACTTC.

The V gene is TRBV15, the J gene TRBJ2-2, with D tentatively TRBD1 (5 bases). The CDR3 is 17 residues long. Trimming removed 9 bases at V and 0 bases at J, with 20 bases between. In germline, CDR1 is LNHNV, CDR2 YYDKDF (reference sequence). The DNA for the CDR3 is TGTGCCACTAATAGGGCCTGGGGCCCCTCGAACACCGGGGAGCTGTTTTTT. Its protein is CATNRAWGPSNTGELFF.

Here the CDR3 reads CASSITSGSSYNEQFF. The CDR3 nucleotides are TGTGCCAGTAGTATAACTAGCGGCAGCTCCTACAATGAGCAGTTCTTC. J is TRBJ2-1 and V is TRBV19, with TRBD2 identical over 8 bases. The CDR3 length is 16 residues. From germline, CDR1 is LNHDA and CDR2 SQIVND (reference sequence). V gave up 2 bases and J gave up 0 bases; unmatched junction bases: 3.

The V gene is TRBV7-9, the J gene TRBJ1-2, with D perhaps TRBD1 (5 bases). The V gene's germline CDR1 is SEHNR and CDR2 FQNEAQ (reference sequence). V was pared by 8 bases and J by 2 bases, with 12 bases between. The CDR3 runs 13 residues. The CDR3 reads CASGRDLNYGYTF. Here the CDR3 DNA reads TGTGCCAGCGGCAGGGACCTCAACTATGGCTACACCTTC.

The CDR3 sequence: CASSFYGTLHSNEKLFF. The CDR3 region has the DNA TGTGCCAGCAGTTTCTACGGGACGTTACATAGTAATGAAAAACTGTTTTTT. The rearrangement joins TRBV27 to TRBJ1-4; weak D call: TRBD1 (5 bases). V lost 3 bases and J lost 4, with 18 bases in between. This CDR3 is built from 17 residues. Germline V gene sequence: CDR1 MNHEY, CDR2 SMNVEV (reference sequence). The complete variable domain, with remaining parts taken from reference TRBV27 and TRBJ1-4, reads EAQVTQNPRYLITVTGKKLTVTCSQNMNHEYMSWYRQDPGLGLRQIYYSMNVEVTDKGDVPEGYKVSRKEKRNFPLILESPSPNQTSLYFCASSFYGTLHSNEKLFFGSGTQLSVL.

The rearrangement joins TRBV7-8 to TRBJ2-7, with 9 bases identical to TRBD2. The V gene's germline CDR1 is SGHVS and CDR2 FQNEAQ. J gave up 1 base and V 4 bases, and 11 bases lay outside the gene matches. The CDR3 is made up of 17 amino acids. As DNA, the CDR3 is TGTGCCAGCAGCTCGGCGGCGCTAGCGGGATTATCCTACGAGCAGTACTTC. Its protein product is CASSSAALAGLSYEQYF.

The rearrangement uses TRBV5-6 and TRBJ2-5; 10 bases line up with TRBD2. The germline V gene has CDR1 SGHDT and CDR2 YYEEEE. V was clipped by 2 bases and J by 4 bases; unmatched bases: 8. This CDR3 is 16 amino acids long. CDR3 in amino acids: CASSFTSGKAGETQYF. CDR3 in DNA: TGTGCCAGCAGCTTCACTAGCGGGAAGGCAGGAGAGACCCAGTACTTC. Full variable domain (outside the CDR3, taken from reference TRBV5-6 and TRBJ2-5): DAGVTQSPTHLIKTRGQQVTLRCSPKSGHDTVSWYQQALGQGPQFIFQYYEEEERQRGNFPDRFSGHQFPNYSSELNVNALLLGDSALYLCASSFTSGKAGETQYFGPGTRLLVL.

This CDR3 reads CASSPRGGAVTGELFF. The DNA for the CDR3 is TGTGCCAGCTCACCTCGGGGGGGCGCAGTCACCGGGGAGCTGTTTTTT. This chain uses TRBV18 with TRBJ2-2; 8 bases match TRBD2. In germline, CDR1 is KGHSH, CDR2 LQKENI. The V gene end was trimmed by 3 bases and the J gene end by 4 bases; junction bases not matched to a gene: 7. The CDR3 sequence is 16 residues long. The full variable domain, rest sourced from reference TRBV18 and TRBJ2-2, is NAGVMQNPRHLVRRRGQEARLRCSPMKGHSHVYWYRQLPEEGLKFMVYLQKENIIDESGMPKERFSAEFPKEGPSILRIQQVVRGDSAAYFCASSPRGGAVTGELFFGEGSRLTVL.

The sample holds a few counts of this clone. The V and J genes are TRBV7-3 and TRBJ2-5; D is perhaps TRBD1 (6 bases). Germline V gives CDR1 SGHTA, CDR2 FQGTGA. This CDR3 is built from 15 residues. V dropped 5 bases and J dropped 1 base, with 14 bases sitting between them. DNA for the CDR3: TGTGCCAGCAGCCCGGGGCAGGGGTCCCAAGAGACCCAGTACTTC. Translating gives CASSPGQGSQETQYF.

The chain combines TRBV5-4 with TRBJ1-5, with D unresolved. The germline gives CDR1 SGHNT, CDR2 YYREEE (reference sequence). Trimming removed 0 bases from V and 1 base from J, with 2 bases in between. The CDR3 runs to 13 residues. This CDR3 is CASSLDSNQPQHF. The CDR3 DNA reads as TGTGCCAGCAGCTTGGACAGCAATCAGCCCCAGCATTTT.

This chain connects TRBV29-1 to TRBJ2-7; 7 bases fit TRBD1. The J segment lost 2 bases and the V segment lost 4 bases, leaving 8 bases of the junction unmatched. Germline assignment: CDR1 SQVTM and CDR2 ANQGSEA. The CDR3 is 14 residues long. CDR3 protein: CSVGPRQGAYEQYF. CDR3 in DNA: TGCAGCGTTGGGCCTCGACAGGGCGCCTACGAGCAGTACTTC.

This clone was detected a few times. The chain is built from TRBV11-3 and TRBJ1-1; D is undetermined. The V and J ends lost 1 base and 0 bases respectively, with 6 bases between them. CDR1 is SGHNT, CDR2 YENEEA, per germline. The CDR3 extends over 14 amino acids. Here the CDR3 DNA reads TGTGCCAGCAGCTTAGGAGACATGAACACTGAAGCTTTCTTT. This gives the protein CASSLGDMNTEAFF.

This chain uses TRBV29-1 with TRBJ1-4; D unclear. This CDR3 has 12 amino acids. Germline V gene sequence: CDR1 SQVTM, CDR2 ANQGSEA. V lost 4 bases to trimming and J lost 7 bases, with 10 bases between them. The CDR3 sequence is CSVGRAGEKLFF. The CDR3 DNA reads TGCAGCGTTGGGCGGGCGGGTGAAAAACTGTTTTTT.

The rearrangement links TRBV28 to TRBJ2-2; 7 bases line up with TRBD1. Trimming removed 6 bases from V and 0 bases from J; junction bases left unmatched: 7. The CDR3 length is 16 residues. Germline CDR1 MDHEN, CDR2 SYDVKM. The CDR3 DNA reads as TGTGCCAGCAGCACCCCTACAGGGGCGAACACCGGGGAGCTGTTTTTT. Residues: CASSTPTGANTGELFF.

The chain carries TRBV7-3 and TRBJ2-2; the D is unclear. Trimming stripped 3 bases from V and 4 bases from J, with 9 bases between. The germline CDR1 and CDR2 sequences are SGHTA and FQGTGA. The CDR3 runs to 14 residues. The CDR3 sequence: CASSFTSGTGELFF. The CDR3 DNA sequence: TGTGCCAGCAGCTTTACCTCAGGCACCGGGGAGCTGTTTTTT.

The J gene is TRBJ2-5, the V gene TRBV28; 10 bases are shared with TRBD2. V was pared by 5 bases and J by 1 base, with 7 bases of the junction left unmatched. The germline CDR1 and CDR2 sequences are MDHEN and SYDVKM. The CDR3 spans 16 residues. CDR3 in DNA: TGTGCCAGCAGTGGACTAGCGGAGAACGCCCAAGAGACCCAGTACTTC. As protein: CASSGLAENAQETQYF.

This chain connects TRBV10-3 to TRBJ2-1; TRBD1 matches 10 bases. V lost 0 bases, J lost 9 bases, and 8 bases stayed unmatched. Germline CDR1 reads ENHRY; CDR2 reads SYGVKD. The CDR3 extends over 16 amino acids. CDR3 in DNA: TGTGCCATCAGTGAGTCGAAGACAGGGGGCTGGGGTGAGCAGTTCTTC. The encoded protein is CAISESKTGGWGEQFF.

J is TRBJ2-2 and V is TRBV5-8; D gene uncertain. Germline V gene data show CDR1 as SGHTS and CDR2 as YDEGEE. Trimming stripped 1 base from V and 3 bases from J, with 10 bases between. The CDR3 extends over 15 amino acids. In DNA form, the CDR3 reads TGTGCCAGCAGCTTGATGGGCGGAGACACCGGGGAGCTGTTTTTT. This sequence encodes CASSLMGGDTGELFF.